What follows are 6 T cell receptor beta chains derived from one specimen sequenced in a study of blood T cells in healthy people across ages (dated by TCRdb to between 2014 and 2017). Library method: 5' RACE. Sequencing took place on an Illumina HiSeq 2500. The second PCR ran for roughly 6 to 11 cycles and used a J-beta primer mix along with a sample-barcoded 5' primer. Using fastp trimming at Q25 and MiXCR clonotype assembly, TCRdb reanalyzed the public sequencing data and kept in-frame beta chains. Rows are unified per CDR3 protein, each entry keeping the most common DNA and genes. Across this sample there are about 700,000 distinct CDR3 sequences, with about 34% seen only once. Of the sample, less than 20% is held by the ten largest clones. The sample taken for sequencing was blood. The receptors were gathered from a woman older than 75 in good health. Donor details come from another sample of the same person, matched by shared clones.

The chain joins TRBV9 to TRBJ2-1; 9 nucleotides align to TRBD2. Trimming removed 3 bases from V and 0 bases from J; junction bases left unmatched: 13. The CDR3 contains 19 residues. In germline, CDR1 is SGDLS, CDR2 YYNGEE. The CDR3 region has the DNA TGTGCCAGCAGCGGACGGGGGCGGGGGGGTTTAAACTCCTACAATGAGCAGTTCTTC. Protein sequence: CASSGRGRGGLNSYNEQFF.

At least ten counts were recorded for this clonotype. The chain carries TRBV5-1 and TRBJ2-1; 13 bases match TRBD2. The junction had 5 bases not matched to a gene; V was cut back by 2 bases and J by 9 bases. Germline CDR1 is SGHRS and CDR2 is YFSETQ. The CDR3 has 15 amino acids. For the CDR3, the DNA is TGCGCCAGCAGCTTAGGACTAGCGGGGGTCGGTGAGCAGTTCTTC. Residues: CASSLGLAGVGEQFF.

This clonotype was seen ten or more times. V is TRBV5-5 and J is TRBJ2-5; 10 bases line up with TRBD1. Germline V gene sequence: CDR1 SGHKS, CDR2 YYEKEE (reference sequence). The CDR3 has 16 amino acids. J gave up 1 base and V 3 bases, and 6 bases lay outside the gene matches. In nucleotides, the CDR3 is TGTGCCAGCAGCTCGACAGGGGGCGGCCGCCAAGAGACCCAGTACTTC. This translates into CASSSTGGGRQETQYF. The variable domain in full, with the rest retrieved from reference TRBV5-5 and TRBJ2-5, is DAGVTQSPTHLIKTRGQQVTLRCSPISGHKSVSWYQQVLGQGPQFIFQYYEKEERGRGNFPDRFSARQFPNYSSELNVNALLLGDSALYLCASSSTGGGRQETQYFGPGTRLLVL.

The chain is built from TRBV29-1 and TRBJ2-1, with 9 bases matching TRBD2. Germline V CDR1 and CDR2: SQVTM, ANQGSEA. The CDR3 is 13 residues long. V shed 4 bases, J shed 8 bases, and the junction held 6 bases outside the gene matches. The CDR3 sequence is CSVGSGSLDEQFF. In DNA form, the CDR3 reads TGCAGCGTTGGTAGCGGGAGTTTGGATGAGCAGTTCTTC.

The table lists this clonotype with a few counts. One end of the junction fails to match germline, which may point to a read error. The V and J genes are TRBV7-2 and TRBJ2-1, with 10 bases aligning to TRBD2. This CDR3 is 16 amino acids long. Germline CDR1 is SGHTA and CDR2 is FQGNSA. The CDR3 region is CAGSLASGGAKNEQFF. CDR3 bases: TGTGCCGGCAGCCTCGCGAGCGGGGGGGCCAAAAATGAGCAGTTCTTC.

This clonotype was observed a few times. One base away lies a much larger clone, so this may be a sequencing read error. The chain uses TRBV7-2 and TRBJ2-7; no clear D gene. The CDR3 covers 13 residues. The V end was cut by 8 bases, the J end by 2 bases, with 13 bases between. Germline V gives CDR1 SGHTA, CDR2 FQGNSA. In DNA form, the CDR3 reads TGTGCCAGCTCTCCAGTGACTGCCTACGAGCAGTACTTC. This translates into CASSPVTAYEQYF. Full variable domain (remainder filled in from reference TRBV7-2 and TRBJ2-7): GAGVSQSPSNKVTEKGKDVELRCDPISGHTALYWYRQSLGQGLEFLIYFQGNSAPDKSGLPSDRFSAERTGGSVSTLTIQRTQQEDSAVYLCASSPVTAYEQYFGPGTRLTVT.